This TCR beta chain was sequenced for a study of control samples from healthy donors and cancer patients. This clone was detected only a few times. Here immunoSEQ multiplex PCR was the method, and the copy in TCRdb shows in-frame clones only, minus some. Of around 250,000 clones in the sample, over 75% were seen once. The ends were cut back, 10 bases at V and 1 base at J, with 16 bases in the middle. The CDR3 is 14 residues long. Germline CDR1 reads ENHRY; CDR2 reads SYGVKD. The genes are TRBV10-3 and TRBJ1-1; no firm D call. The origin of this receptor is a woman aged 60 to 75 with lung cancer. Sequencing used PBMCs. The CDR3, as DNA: TGTGCCACCAGAGTAGGACCCGGGAACACTGAAGCTTTCTTT. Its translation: CATRVGPGNTEAFF.